This T cell receptor beta chain was observed in a study of naive and memory T cell subsets. TCR cDNA received a 3' ligated oligonucleotide that carried a UMI. Whole blood, about 2.5 ml, came from adult healthy volunteers. Cells were not sorted; total RNA input targeted roughly 1 to 1000 ng. The SP2 primer and nested alpha and beta constant region primers amplified ligated cDNA in four rounds. TCRdb used MiXCR to reprocess the 5' RACE reads, holding one entry per CDR3 protein. The profile shows 55,000 to 65,000 distinct CDR3 sequences, more than 6.5% of them singletons. Germline loops: CDR1 SGDLS, CDR2 YYNGEE. V dropped 3 bases and J dropped 4 bases, with 5 bases sitting between them. The CDR3 loop spans 12 amino acids.

This chain uses TRBV9 with TRBJ1-5; D is unclear. The TCR comes from a female donor in good health. For the CDR3, the DNA is TGTGCCAGCAGCGCGGGGAATCAGCCCCAGCATTTT. Protein: CASSAGNQPQHF.